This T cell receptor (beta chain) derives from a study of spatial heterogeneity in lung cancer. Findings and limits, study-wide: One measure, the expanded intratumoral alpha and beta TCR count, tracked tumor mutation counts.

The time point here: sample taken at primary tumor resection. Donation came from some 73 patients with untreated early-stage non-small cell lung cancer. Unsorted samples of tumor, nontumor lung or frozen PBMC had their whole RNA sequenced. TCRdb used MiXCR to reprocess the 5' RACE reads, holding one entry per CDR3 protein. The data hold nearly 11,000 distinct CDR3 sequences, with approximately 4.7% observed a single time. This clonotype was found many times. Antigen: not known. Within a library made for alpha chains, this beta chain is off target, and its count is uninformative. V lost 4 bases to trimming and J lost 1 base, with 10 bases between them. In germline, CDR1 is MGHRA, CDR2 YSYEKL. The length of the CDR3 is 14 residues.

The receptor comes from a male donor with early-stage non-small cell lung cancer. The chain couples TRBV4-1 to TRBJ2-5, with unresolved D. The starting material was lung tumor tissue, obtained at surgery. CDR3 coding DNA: TGCGCCAGCAGCCTATCTTCGGGCCAAGAGACCCAGTACTTC. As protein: CASSLSSGQETQYF.